This T cell receptor (beta chain) was sequenced for a study of technical replicates of blood from a handful of donors. Germline V gene lookup returns CDR1 SEHNR and CDR2 FQNEAQ (reference sequence). The CDR3 contains 15 residues. J gave up 6 bases and V 1 base, and 4 bases lay outside the gene matches. Profiled with immunoSEQ multiplex PCR; TCRdb holds only in-frame clones, not every one. The sample consists of under 85,000 clones, about nine tenths of them appearing once. The sequencing input was T cells isolated from PBMCs. This chain links TRBV7-9 with TRBJ2-1; 9 nucleotides line up with TRBD2. The origin of this receptor is a human donor in good health. The chain's CDR3 is CASSLGLAASNEQFF. CDR3 nucleotides: TGTGCCAGCAGCTTAGGACTAGCGGCCTCCAATGAGCAGTTCTTC.